This record concerns one T cell receptor beta chain sequence. Its antigen is currently unknown. V gave up 3 bases and J gave up 3 bases, with 18 bases separating them. The CDR3 is 17 amino acids. Germline V gives CDR1 LNHDA, CDR2 SQIVND (reference sequence). This sample is part of a study of cytomegalovirus exposure and HLA in healthy donors. Whole-study results and caveats: The productive fraction for most TCR beta V segments was about 90% or about 30% in an earlier analysis.

PCR employed 60 Vbeta and 13 Jbeta primers. TCRdb's copy holds only in-frame clones and misses some; the assay was immunoSEQ multiplex PCR. The table has over 85,000 clones, 60% to 80% seen once. Source material: PBMCs. The TCR sequence derives from a male donor in good health and CMV-seropositive. The J gene is TRBJ1-5, the V gene TRBV19; D is uncertain. The CDR3 region has the DNA TGTGCCAGTAGTATGGAGGCCAGAATTCTAAACAATCAGCCCCAGCATTTT. This sequence encodes CASSMEARILNNQPQHF.